This T cell receptor beta chain was recovered during a study of shared clonotypes between healthy human individuals. Comment on this clone: Its antigen is not known.

Method: immunoSEQ multiplex PCR; TCRdb's copy keeps in-frame clones and lacks some. Among hundreds of thousands of clones, roughly 98% were seen once, and the ten largest hold 0.3%. General observations from the study: Only blood samples were collected, and tissue repertoires likely differ. It was anticipated that sequencing depth would influence how many clonotypes donors shared.

Naive CD8 isolation took CD45RO-negative cells positively selected for CCR7 and excluded terminally differentiated effector memory CD45RA+ cells. V was pared by 7 bases and J by 3 bases, with 9 bases of the junction left unmatched. CDR1 SNHLY and CDR2 FYNNEI come from the germline V gene. The CDR3 sequence is 15 residues long. The rearrangement uses TRBV2 and TRBJ2-7, with TRBD1 identical over 10 bases. Sequencing was performed on naive CD8+ T cells sorted from blood. This clonotype was sampled from a man under 40 in good health. CDR3 coding DNA: TGTGCCAGCACCGGGGACAGGGGAAGAAACTACGAGCAGTACTTC. Translated, it gives CASTGDRGRNYEQYF.